Listed here are 30 T cell receptor beta chains from one sample, sequenced in a study of Ad26.COV2.S vaccination and SARS-CoV-2 variants. Generated by immunoSEQ multiplex PCR, the TCRdb table keeps only in-frame clones and is missing some. The sample has 87,000 or so clones; under 90% are singletons. The sample in question was peripheral blood, obtained after recovery from COVID-19. Receptor source: a human donor who had recovered from COVID-19.

The rearrangement joins TRBV4-1 to TRBJ1-1; weak D call: TRBD1 (6 bases). The CDR3 is 14 residues long. CDR1 and CDR2 (germline): MGHRA, YSYEKL. V shed 3 bases and J shed 4 bases, with 12 bases lying between them. Here the CDR3 reads CASSQGAGGTEAFF. The CDR3, as DNA: TGCGCCAGCAGCCAGGGGGCGGGGGGCACTGAAGCTTTCTTT.

This clone was seen a single time. This sequence joins TRBV7-2 and TRBJ2-5; the D gene is possibly TRBD2 (6 bases). Looked up from germline, CDR1 is SGHTA and CDR2 is FQGNSA. Trimming shortened V by 3 bases and J by 2 bases, and 13 bases separated the two germline ends. The CDR3 runs 15 residues. CDR3 in amino acids: CASSFSGREQETQYF. CDR3 sequence (DNA): TGTGCCAGCAGCTTTAGCGGAAGGGAACAAGAGACCCAGTACTTC.

J is TRBJ2-2 and V is TRBV2; TRBD2 agrees at 11 bases. This CDR3 has 16 amino acids. Per the germline V gene, CDR1 is SNHLY and CDR2 is FYNNEI. The V and J ends lost 4 bases and 5 bases, in that order; junction bases with no gene match: 6. CDR3 nucleotides: TGTGCCAGCAGTGGACGACTAGCGGGAAAAACCGGGGAGCTGTTTTTT. This translates into CASSGRLAGKTGELFF.

The V gene is TRBV28, the J gene TRBJ2-7; possible D gene TRBD1, 5 bases. Deletions cut 6 bases from V and 3 bases from J, with 18 bases between. Germline V CDR1 and CDR2: MDHEN, SYDVKM. The CDR3 runs to 15 residues. The CDR3 DNA reads TGTGCCAGCAGAGGTCGACAGATGTTGAGCTACGAGCAGTACTTC. As protein: CASRGRQMLSYEQYF.

The CDR3 loop reads CASSLNRVHEQYF. The CDR3 nucleotides read TGTGCCAGCAGTTTAAACAGGGTCCACGAGCAGTACTTC. This sequence joins TRBV12-3 or TRBV12-4 and TRBJ2-7; weak D call: TRBD1 (6 bases). The CDR3 has 13 amino acids. Trimming took 2 bases from V and 5 from J, leaving 10 bases between them.

This clone has just one count. The CDR3 spells CATSKLVADTQYF. CDR3 nucleotide sequence: TGTGCCACCAGCAAACTAGTCGCGGATACGCAGTATTTT. The V and J genes are TRBV15 and TRBJ2-3, with D perhaps TRBD2 (5 bases). The CDR3 is made up of 13 amino acids. Trimming removed 4 bases from V and 6 bases from J, with 11 bases in between. Germline-derived CDR1 and CDR2 are LNHNV and YYDKDF (reference sequence).

V usage is TRBV29-1 and J usage is TRBJ1-1, with D perhaps matching TRBD1 (5 bases). The CDR3 runs to 14 residues. Germline assignment: CDR1 SQVTM and CDR2 ANQGSEA. Trimming stripped 6 bases from V and 3 bases from J, with 17 bases between. The CDR3 coding sequence is TGCAGCGTCGAGGGGCAAAACTGGGACACTGAAGCTTTCTTT. Its protein product is CSVEGQNWDTEAFF. The complete variable domain, with remaining parts taken from reference TRBV29-1 and TRBJ1-1, reads SAVISQKPSRDICQRGTSLTIQCQVDSQVTMMFWYRQQPGQSLTLIATANQGSEATYESGFVIDKFPISRPNLTFSTLTVSNMSPEDSSIYLCSVEGQNWDTEAFFGQGTRLTVV.

This clone was seen just once. The chain joins TRBV5-6 to TRBJ2-7, with 7 bases aligning to TRBD2. Germline-derived CDR1 and CDR2 are SGHDT and YYEEEE. The J segment lost 5 bases and the V segment lost 4 bases, leaving 12 bases of the junction unmatched. The CDR3 runs to 15 residues. The CDR3 nucleotides are TGTGCCAGCAGCCGGATGAGACTAGCTTGGGACGAGCAGTACTTC. Protein: CASSRMRLAWDEQYF.

This chain uses TRBV15 with TRBJ1-4; D is ambiguous. The germline gives CDR1 LNHNV, CDR2 YYDKDF (reference sequence). CDR3 length: 16 residues. V was cut by 5 bases and J by 4 bases, with 17 bases left in between. The CDR3 coding sequence is TGTGCCACCAGCCGCCCCGCACCCGTATTTAATGAAAAACTGTTTTTT. Translated: CATSRPAPVFNEKLFF.

CDR3 loop: CASSGGTYEQYF. The CDR3 DNA reads as TGTGCCAGCAGCGGAGGAACCTACGAGCAGTACTTC. The chain has TRBV9 and TRBJ2-7, with no clear D. CDR1 is SGDLS, CDR2 YYNGEE, per germline. This CDR3 has 12 amino acids. Trimming removed 3 bases from V and 2 bases from J, with 6 bases in between.

The V and J genes are TRBV9 and TRBJ2-3; 13 positions agree with TRBD2. The V and J ends lost 3 bases and 4 bases, in that order; junction bases with no gene match: 5. Germline V gives CDR1 SGDLS, CDR2 YYNGEE. The CDR3 extends over 16 amino acids. CDR3 amino acids: CASSARTSGSSDTQYF. The DNA of the CDR3 is TGTGCCAGCAGCGCCCGGACTAGCGGGAGCTCAGATACGCAGTATTTT. The whole variable domain, filled in from reference TRBV9 and TRBJ2-3, reads DSGVTQTPKHLITATGQRVTLRCSPRSGDLSVYWYQQSLDQGLQFLIQYYNGEERAKGNILERFSAQQFPDLHSELNLSSLELGDSALYFCASSARTSGSSDTQYFGPGTRLTVL.

The V and J genes are TRBV12-3 or TRBV12-4 and TRBJ1-1; 9 bases fit TRBD1. The CDR3 length is 13 residues. The J segment lost 7 bases and the V segment lost 6 bases, leaving 6 bases of the junction unmatched. The chain's CDR3 is CASSLQGAGEAFF. CDR3 sequence (DNA): TGTGCCAGCAGCCTACAGGGGGCTGGTGAAGCTTTCTTT.

This chain links TRBV5-5 with TRBJ1-3; D is undetermined. V was shortened by 0 bases and J by 3 bases, with 10 bases between the two germline ends. The CDR3 runs 15 residues. The germline CDR1 and CDR2 sequences are SGHKS and YYEKEE (reference sequence). This CDR3 is CASSLEGRDGNTIYF. DNA for the CDR3: TGTGCCAGCAGCTTGGAAGGGAGAGATGGAAACACCATATATTTT.

The chain has TRBV11-2 and TRBJ1-1, with D perhaps matching TRBD1 (6 bases). The germline V and J ends were trimmed by 1 base and 4 bases, with 25 bases remaining between them. The germline gives CDR1 SGHAT, CDR2 FQNNGV. CDR3 length: 19 amino acids. CDR3 DNA: TGTGCCAGCAGCTTAGGGAGGGGATTGTCTGGGGAAGGGGGCACTGAAGCTTTCTTT. It specifies CASSLGRGLSGEGGTEAFF.

The rearrangement uses TRBV28 and TRBJ2-1; 7 bases align to TRBD1. Germline loops: CDR1 MDHEN, CDR2 SYDVKM. The CDR3 spans 14 residues. The V gene end was trimmed by 4 bases and the J gene end by 13 bases; junction bases not matched to a gene: 13. The CDR3 sequence is CASSSLHRGYGQFF. The CDR3 region has the DNA TGTGCCAGCAGTTCCCTTCACAGGGGATATGGACAGTTCTTC. The full variable domain, in which reference TRBV28 and TRBJ2-1 provide the parts outside the CDR3, is DVKVTQSSRYLVKRTGEKVFLECVQDMDHENMFWYRQDPGLGLRLIYFSYDVKMKEKGDIPEGYSVSREKKERFSLILESASTNQTSMYLCASSSLHRGYGQFFGPGTRLTVL.

This chain joins TRBV27 and TRBJ2-7, with TRBD1 identical over 7 bases. V gave up 3 bases and J gave up 5 bases; unmatched junction bases: 7. The CDR3 has 14 amino acids. Germline CDR1 and CDR2: MNHEY and SMNVEV (reference sequence). The CDR3 bases are TGTGCCAGCAGTTTCCAGGGGGTTGTGAACGAGCAGTACTTC. Residues: CASSFQGVVNEQYF.

The chain links TRBV7-2 to TRBJ1-3; the D gene is possibly TRBD1 (5 bases). The germline V gene encodes CDR1 SGHTA and CDR2 FQGNSA. The CDR3 loop spans 13 amino acids. V was pared by 5 bases and J by 10 bases, with 15 bases between. The chain's CDR3 is CASSPNAGTTIYF. Written as DNA, the CDR3 is TGTGCCAGCAGCCCTAATGCCGGGACTACCATATATTTT.

The rearrangement uses TRBV9 and TRBJ1-2; D is ambiguous. The V end was cut by 3 bases, the J end by 8 bases, with 8 bases between. CDR1 is SGDLS, CDR2 YYNGEE, per germline. This CDR3 comprises 11 residues. CDR3 loop: CASSDRLGYTF. DNA for the CDR3: TGTGCCAGCAGCGACCGCCTGGGCTACACCTTC.

The sample holds many counts of this clone. This chain uses TRBV5-6 with TRBJ2-7, with D tentatively TRBD1 (6 bases). CDR1 and CDR2 (germline): SGHDT, YYEEEE. This CDR3 has 14 amino acids. V dropped 1 base and J dropped 5 bases, with 13 bases sitting between them. CDR3 protein: CASSLSGTQHEQYF. CDR3 DNA sequence: TGTGCCAGCAGCTTGTCCGGGACACAGCACGAGCAGTACTTC.

This chain links TRBV9 with TRBJ2-5; D may be TRBD1 (6 bases). V was clipped by 4 bases and J by 4 bases, with 14 bases between them. Germline V CDR1 and CDR2: SGDLS, YYNGEE. The CDR3 covers 14 residues. CDR3 coding DNA: TGTGCCAGCAGCACACGAACAGGGCCAGAGACCCAGTACTTC. Translated, it gives CASSTRTGPETQYF.

This clone has more than one count but fewer than ten. J is TRBJ2-3 and V is TRBV29-1; 7 positions match TRBD2. Looked up from germline, CDR1 is SQVTM and CDR2 is ANQGSEA. V lost 5 bases to trimming and J lost 2 bases; unmatched junction nucleotides: 7. This CDR3 comprises 14 residues. CDR3 sequence reads: CSVSSSGYTDTQYF. Written as DNA, the CDR3 is TGCAGCGTTTCGAGTAGCGGGTACACAGATACGCAGTATTTT.

The chain employs TRBV4-3 and TRBJ1-5; no clear D gene. The germline V gene has CDR1 LGHNA and CDR2 YSLEER. CDR3 length: 16 amino acids. Trimming shortened V by 0 bases and J by 2 bases, and 11 bases separated the two germline ends. CDR3 residues: CASSQDVGDGNQPQHF. Written as DNA, the CDR3 is TGCGCCAGCAGCCAAGATGTGGGAGACGGCAATCAGCCCCAGCATTTT.

The CDR3 sequence: CASGLGGSGNTIYF. CDR3 coding DNA: TGTGCTAGTGGTTTGGGAGGGTCTGGAAACACCATATATTTT. The genes are TRBV12-5 and TRBJ1-3, with no clear D. The germline gives CDR1 LGHNT, CDR2 FRNRAP. The CDR3 covers 14 residues. Trimming left V 1 base short and J 1 base short, with 5 bases between.

This chain uses TRBV9 with TRBJ2-5; D may be TRBD2 (5 bases). The CDR3 extends over 16 amino acids. Trimming cost V 1 base and J 4 bases, with 17 bases left between them. The V gene's germline CDR1 is SGDLS and CDR2 YYNGEE. CDR3 bases: TGTGCCAGCAGCGTAAGAGGGATAGCCCCTCCAGAGACCCAGTACTTC. The encoded protein is CASSVRGIAPPETQYF.

J is TRBJ1-2 and V is TRBV19; D is undetermined. The CDR3 has 14 amino acids. Trimming removed 3 bases at V and 2 bases at J, with 10 bases between. CDR1 LNHDA and CDR2 SQIVND come from the germline V gene (reference sequence). The CDR3 nucleotides are TGTGCCAGTAGTATTCGCGGCAGAAACTATGGCTACACCTTC. Encoded protein: CASSIRGRNYGYTF.

This chain uses TRBV28 with TRBJ1-3; no clear D gene. Germline CDR1 is MDHEN and CDR2 is SYDVKM. V was pared by 7 bases and J by 4 bases, with 11 bases between. CDR3 length: 13 residues. CDR3 region: CASKKFGGNTIYF. The CDR3, as DNA: TGTGCCAGCAAAAAGTTTGGAGGAAACACCATATATTTT. Together with reference TRBV28 and TRBJ1-3, the CDR3 gives the full variable domain: DVKVTQSSRYLVKRTGEKVFLECVQDMDHENMFWYRQDPGLGLRLIYFSYDVKMKEKGDIPEGYSVSREKKERFSLILESASTNQTSMYLCASKKFGGNTIYFGEGSWLTVV.

The rearrangement links TRBV6-5 to TRBJ2-7, with TRBD1 identical over 7 bases. Germline CDR1 reads MNHEY; CDR2 reads SVGAGI. The V segment lost 7 bases and the J segment 5 bases; nucleotides outside the gene matches: 8. This CDR3 spans 13 amino acids. The CDR3 region has the DNA TGTGCCAGCACTACTCTCACAGGGGACGAGCAGTACTTC. It codes for CASTTLTGDEQYF.

This clone was seen a few times. The V call is TRBV28, the J call TRBJ2-7; D remains ambiguous. Germline lookup yields CDR1 MDHEN and CDR2 SYDVKM. The CDR3 length is 14 residues. The V end lost 3 bases, the J end lost 3 bases, and 12 bases lay between the germline ends. CDR3 in amino acids: CASSFALADYEQYF. Written as DNA, the CDR3 is TGTGCCAGCAGTTTTGCCTTGGCGGACTACGAGCAGTACTTC.

This clone has only one observation. The chain is built from TRBV27 and TRBJ2-1; D is possibly TRBD2 (6 bases). The V gene's germline CDR1 is MNHEY and CDR2 SMNVEV (reference sequence). The CDR3 is 15 amino acids. Trimming took 6 bases from V and 0 from J, leaving 12 bases between them. The CDR3 sequence is CASRLDGGSYNEQFF. DNA of the CDR3: TGTGCCAGCAGATTGGACGGGGGCTCCTACAATGAGCAGTTCTTC.

This sequence joins TRBV5-1 and TRBJ2-7; 7 nucleotides align to TRBD1. Germline trimming cut 7 bases from V and 1 base from J; bases unmatched to any gene: 8. CDR3 length: 14 amino acids. Germline V gives CDR1 SGHRS, CDR2 YFSETQ. CDR3 in amino acids: CASGRHRGSYEQYF. CDR3 DNA sequence: TGCGCCAGCGGTAGGCACAGGGGATCCTACGAGCAGTACTTC. Full variable domain (remainder filled in from reference TRBV5-1 and TRBJ2-7): KAGVTQTPRYLIKTRGQQVTLSCSPISGHRSVSWYQQTPGQGLQFLFEYFSETQRNKGNFPGRFSGRQFSNSRSEMNVSTLELGDSALYLCASGRHRGSYEQYFGPGTRLTVT.